Reported below is one T cell receptor beta chain. Antigen: not known. A constant-region primer served to make TCR beta cDNA from roughly 480 ng total RNA. ARM-PCR was slightly modified, and three nested multiplex PCR rounds with it gave rise to the TCR beta libraries. Each of the first two PCR rounds ran around 10 cycles with TRBV1-TRBV30 forward and C-beta reverse primers. TCRdb reanalysed the multiplex PCR reads using MiXCR and keeps one entry per CDR3 protein. The table shows 250,000 to 350,000 distinct CDR3 sequences, with approximately 54% occurring only once. Germline lookup yields CDR1 SGHAT and CDR2 FQNNGV. V gave up 3 bases and J gave up 2 bases; unmatched junction bases: 6. CDR3 size: 16 residues. The sample comes from a study of tumor-infiltrating lymphocytes in primary liver carcinoma. Turning to the study itself: Tumors measured about 4.2 to 11 cm and were stage T1-T3 N0M0. Overall study findings and caveats: Significantly greater top-250-clone fractions characterized tumors relative to blood (p = 0.039). Tumor-adjacent and tumor-blood pairs displayed less overlap than did pairs of tumor regions.

RNA isolated from unsorted whole blood supplied the blood RNA, with germline DNA also extracted. The V and J genes are TRBV11-2 and TRBJ2-3; 9 bases map to TRBD2. Input material: peripheral blood. This clonotype was sampled from a woman under 40 with primary liver carcinoma and hepatitis B virus infection. In nucleotides, the CDR3 is TGTGCCAGCAGCTTCACTGCGGGGGGGGACACAGATACGCAGTATTTT. Its translation: CASSFTAGGDTDTQYF. Variable domain in full (rest from reference TRBV11-2 and TRBJ2-3): EAGVAQSPRYKIIEKRQSVAFWCNPISGHATLYWYQQILGQGPKLLIQFQNNGVVDDSQLPKDRFSAERLKGVDSTLKIQPAKLEDSAVYLCASSFTAGGDTDTQYFGPGTRLTVL.